This is a list of T cell receptor beta chains from one sample in a study of human thymus T cells. Repertoires were generated with immunoSEQ multiplex PCR, while TCRdb's copy carries only in-frame clones and drops some. The table has 86,000 or so clones, approximately 96% seen once. Sequenced sample: thymus tissue. The receptors derive from a boy younger than two with a congenital heart defect but otherwise immunologically healthy. The CDR3 runs from the conserved cysteine through the conserved F or W. A D gene is named only where the DNA matches it firmly. Rows give clone size only sometimes, using once, few, many, or a class for an expanded clone.

clone size: NA; V gene: TRBV2; J gene: TRBJ2-7; D gene: TRBD2; CDR3 DNA: TGTGCCAGCAGTGAAGAGGGAGGGTTGACCTACGAGCAGTACTTC; CDR3 protein: CASSEEGGLTYEQYF
clone size: NA; V gene: TRBV5-6; J gene: TRBJ2-3; D gene: NA; CDR3 DNA: TGTGCCAGCACTCAAGACCTAACGGGGAAAGCGACAGATACGCAGTATTTT; CDR3 protein: CASTQDLTGKATDTQYF
clone size: NA; V gene: TRBV18; J gene: TRBJ2-7; D gene: NA; CDR3 DNA: TGTGCCAGCTCACGGGGAGGAATGGAGCAGTACTTC; CDR3 protein: CASSRGGMEQYF
clone size: NA; V gene: TRBV5-4; J gene: TRBJ2-3; D gene: TRBD2; CDR3 DNA: TGTGCCGGGGTAGCGGGAGATAGCACAGATACGCAGTATTTT; CDR3 protein: CAGVAGDSTDTQYF
clone size: NA; V gene: TRBV7-9; J gene: TRBJ2-7; D gene: TRBD1; CDR3 DNA: TGTGCCAGCAGCCACCTCCGGACAGGGGAACAAACTAACGAGCAGTACTTC; CDR3 protein: CASSHLRTGEQTNEQYF
clone size: NA; V gene: TRBV6-1; J gene: TRBJ1-1; D gene: NA; CDR3 DNA: TGTGCCAGCACCTTGAACGGGGACCTAGCTTTCTTT; CDR3 protein: CASTLNGDLAFF
clone size: NA; V gene: TRBV28; J gene: TRBJ2-4; D gene: NA; CDR3 DNA: TGTGCCAGCAGTCGCCTCCGGGACCCCAGGGGCATTCAGTACTTC; CDR3 protein: CASSRLRDPRGIQYF
clone size: NA; V gene: TRBV20-1; J gene: TRBJ2-7; D gene: NA; CDR3 DNA: TGCAGTGCTGGGGAACTAGGGGAGCAGTACTTC; CDR3 protein: CSAGELGEQYF
clone size: NA; V gene: TRBV6-6; J gene: TRBJ1-4; D gene: NA; CDR3 DNA: TGTGCCAGCAGCCACCGGGGAGGATACCAACTGTTTTTT; CDR3 protein: CASSHRGGYQLFF
clone size: NA; V gene: TRBV4-1; J gene: TRBJ2-1; D gene: TRBD2; CDR3 DNA: TGCGCCAGCAGCCAAGATGGCCCGGGAGGTCCCCACAATGAGCAGTTCTTC; CDR3 protein: CASSQDGPGGPHNEQFF
clone size: NA; V gene: TRBV7-2; J gene: TRBJ2-2; D gene: TRBD2; CDR3 DNA: TGTGCCAGCAGCGCCTTGAGACTAGCGGGGGGAAACACCGGGGAGCTGTTTTTT; CDR3 protein: CASSALRLAGGNTGELFF
clone size: NA; V gene: TRBV5-1; J gene: TRBJ1-2; D gene: TRBD1; CDR3 DNA: TGCGCCAGCAGCTTAGGACAGGGGAGCGACTATGGCTACACCTTC; CDR3 protein: CASSLGQGSDYGYTF
clone size: once; V gene: TRBV5-8; J gene: TRBJ2-5; D gene: NA; CDR3 DNA: TGTGCCAGCAGCCCGACTAGGAAAGAGACCCAGTACTTC; CDR3 protein: CASSPTRKETQYF
clone size: NA; V gene: TRBV28; J gene: TRBJ2-2; D gene: TRBD2; CDR3 DNA: TGTGCCAGCAGACCCCGACCCGGGAGGGGGGTGGCCGGGGAGCTGTTTTTT; CDR3 protein: CASRPRPGRGVAGELFF
clone size: NA; V gene: TRBV27; J gene: TRBJ2-5; D gene: NA; CDR3 DNA: TGTGCCAGCAGCCCTTATCGGAGGGTCGGGGAGACCCAGTACTTC; CDR3 protein: CASSPYRRVGETQYF
clone size: NA; V gene: TRBV27; J gene: TRBJ2-2; D gene: TRBD1; CDR3 DNA: TGTGCCAGCAGTTCATACAGGGGGCGCCGGGGCACCGGGGAGCTGTTTTTT; CDR3 protein: CASSSYRGRRGTGELFF
clone size: NA; V gene: TRBV9; J gene: TRBJ2-3; D gene: NA; CDR3 DNA: TGTGCCAGCAGCGGCCGGGACCCGATAGCGGATACGCAGTATTTT; CDR3 protein: CASSGRDPIADTQYF
clone size: NA; V gene: TRBV2; J gene: TRBJ2-7; D gene: NA; CDR3 DNA: TGTGCCAGCAGTGTTGGGGGGGCCGGGACCTACGAGCAGTACTTC; CDR3 protein: CASSVGGAGTYEQYF
clone size: NA; V gene: TRBV29-1; J gene: TRBJ2-5; D gene: TRBD2; CDR3 DNA: TGCAGCGTTGCTTGGCGGGAGAAGGGGACCCAGTACTTC; CDR3 protein: CSVAWREKGTQYF
clone size: NA; V gene: TRBV16; J gene: TRBJ2-7; D gene: TRBD2; CDR3 DNA: TGTGCCAGCAGCCACCCCGGGACTAGCGTTTTCTCCTACGAGCAGTACTTC; CDR3 protein: CASSHPGTSVFSYEQYF
clone size: NA; V gene: TRBV25-1; J gene: TRBJ2-5; D gene: NA; CDR3 DNA: TGTGCCAGCAGTGTTATCTCGGGGGCGAGGAAAGAGACCCAGTACTTC; CDR3 protein: CASSVISGARKETQYF
clone size: NA; V gene: TRBV5-8; J gene: TRBJ1-1; D gene: TRBD1; CDR3 DNA: TGTGCCAGCAGCGGCTCCGGGACAGCCGACTTGAACACTGAAGCTTTCTTT; CDR3 protein: CASSGSGTADLNTEAFF
clone size: NA; V gene: TRBV5-5; J gene: TRBJ2-7; D gene: NA; CDR3 DNA: TGTGCCAGCAGGGGATTCCTTTCATCCTACGAGCAGTACTTC; CDR3 protein: CASRGFLSSYEQYF
clone size: NA; V gene: TRBV4-2; J gene: TRBJ1-2; D gene: TRBD1; CDR3 DNA: TGTGCCAGCAGCCGGAGAACCGGGACAGCTTTCATAGCTAACTATGGCTACACCTTC; CDR3 protein: CASSRRTGTAFIANYGYTF
clone size: NA; V gene: TRBV5-1; J gene: TRBJ2-1; D gene: TRBD2; CDR3 DNA: TGCGCCAGCAGCTCCGGGACTACCCAGTTCTTC; CDR3 protein: CASSSGTTQFF
clone size: NA; V gene: TRBV4-3; J gene: TRBJ2-3; D gene: TRBD2; CDR3 DNA: TGCGCCAGCAGCCAAAAAGCGGGGGGGCTTCTAAGGACAGATACGCAGTATTTT; CDR3 protein: CASSQKAGGLLRTDTQYF
clone size: NA; V gene: TRBV12-5; J gene: TRBJ1-3; D gene: NA; CDR3 DNA: TGTGCTAGTGAAAAGAGGTCTGGAAACACCATATATTTT; CDR3 protein: CASEKRSGNTIYF
clone size: NA; V gene: TRBV10-3; J gene: TRBJ1-2; D gene: NA; CDR3 DNA: TGTGCCATCAGCCACGGGAGACTCACTAACTATGGCTACACCTTC; CDR3 protein: CAISHGRLTNYGYTF
clone size: NA; V gene: TRBV19; J gene: TRBJ1-2; D gene: NA; CDR3 DNA: TGTGCCGCCAAAGCCCCAAACTATGGCTACACCTTC; CDR3 protein: CAAKAPNYGYTF
clone size: NA; V gene: TRBV6-1; J gene: TRBJ2-7; D gene: NA; CDR3 DNA: TGTGCCAGCAGTGGCGAATACGAGCAGTACTTC; CDR3 protein: CASSGEYEQYF
clone size: NA; V gene: TRBV10-1; J gene: TRBJ1-5; D gene: NA; CDR3 DNA: TGCGCCAGCAAAGGGAGAGGGAGCAATCAGCCCCAGCATTTT; CDR3 protein: CASKGRGSNQPQHF
clone size: NA; V gene: TRBV11-2; J gene: TRBJ1-3; D gene: TRBD1; CDR3 DNA: TGTGCCAGCAGCTTCTCCTTGGGACAGGCTGGAAACACCATATATTTT; CDR3 protein: CASSFSLGQAGNTIYF
clone size: NA; V gene: TRBV7-2; J gene: TRBJ2-7; D gene: TRBD1; CDR3 DNA: TGTGCCAGCAGCTTATTGGGACAGGGGTTACCCGCTCAGAGCTACGAGCAGTACTTC; CDR3 protein: CASSLLGQGLPAQSYEQYF
clone size: NA; V gene: TRBV4-3; J gene: TRBJ2-3; D gene: TRBD2; CDR3 DNA: TGCGCCAGCAGCCAAGACCCTAGCGGGAGCGGCACAGATACGCAGTATTTT; CDR3 protein: CASSQDPSGSGTDTQYF
clone size: NA; V gene: TRBV5-1; J gene: TRBJ2-4; D gene: NA; CDR3 DNA: TGCGCCAGCAGCTTGCATGGGACAGAGCGGGTCGCGGGGAAAAACATTCAGTACTTC; CDR3 protein: CASSLHGTERVAGKNIQYF